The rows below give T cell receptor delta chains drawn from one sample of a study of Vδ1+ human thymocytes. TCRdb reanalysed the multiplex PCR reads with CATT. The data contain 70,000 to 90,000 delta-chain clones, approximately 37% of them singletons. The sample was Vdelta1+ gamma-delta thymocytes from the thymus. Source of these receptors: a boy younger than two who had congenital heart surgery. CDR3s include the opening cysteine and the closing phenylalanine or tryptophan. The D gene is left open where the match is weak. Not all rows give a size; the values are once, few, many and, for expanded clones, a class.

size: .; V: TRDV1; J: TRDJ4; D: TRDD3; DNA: TGTGCTCTTGGGGAACACGTATGTCTGGGGGATACGATCCTGATCTTT; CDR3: CALGEHVCLGDTILIF
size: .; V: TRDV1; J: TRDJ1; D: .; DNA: TGTGCTCTTGGGGAACTAGCCCCCAGCACTTTCACCGATAAACTCATCTTT; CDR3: CALGELAPSTFTDKLIF
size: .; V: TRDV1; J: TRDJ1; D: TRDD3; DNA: TGTGCTCTTAGGGGTGGTACTACCGTGTACTGGGGGGAAGGTAAACTCATCTTT; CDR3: CALRGGTTVYWGEGKLIF
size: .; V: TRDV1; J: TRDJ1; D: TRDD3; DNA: TGTGCTCTTGGGGAACATATCCCCCTCCTACGTCGTTGGGGGATTCGGGCCGATAAACTCATCTTT; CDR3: CALGEHIPLLRRWGIRADKLIF
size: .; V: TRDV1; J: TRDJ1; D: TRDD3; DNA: TGTGCTCTTGGGGAACTTTGCTCCTCTCTGGGGGATACGGTGCTGTTTACCGATAAACTCATCTTT; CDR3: CALGELCSSLGDTVLFTDKLIF
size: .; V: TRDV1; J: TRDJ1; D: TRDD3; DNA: TGTGCTCTTTTTGGTGGTGCGTGCGACAAACTGGGGGAGGACGATAAACTCATCTTT; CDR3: CALFGGACDKLGEDDKLIF
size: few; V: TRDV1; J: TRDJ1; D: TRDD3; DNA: TGTGCTCTTGGGGAATTCTCCCTTCTTCCATACTGGGGCCGGTTGGTTACCGATAAACTCATCTTT; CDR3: CALGEFSLLPYWGRLVTDKLIF
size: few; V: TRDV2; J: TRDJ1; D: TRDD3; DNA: TGTGCCTGTGACCATCGGAGGGCCCCGACTGGGGGACCCTACACCGATAAACTCATCTTT; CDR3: CACDHRRAPTGGPYTDKLIF
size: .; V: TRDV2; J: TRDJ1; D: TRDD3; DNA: TGTGCCTGTGACACCAGTACTGGGGGACCCTCCTACACCGATAAACTCATCTTT; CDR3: CACDTSTGGPSYTDKLIF
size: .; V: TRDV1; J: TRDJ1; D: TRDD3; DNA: TGTGCTCTTGGGGAGATCCTACGTTGGGGGATTCCCGAAGTTAACACCGATAAACTCATCTTT; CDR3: CALGEILRWGIPEVNTDKLIF
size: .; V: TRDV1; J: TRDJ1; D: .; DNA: TGTGCTCCCGTGGCCAGTTACAACTCGGGGGACCCTGGGGATTACACCGATAAACTCATCTTT; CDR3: CAPVASYNSGDPGDYTDKLIF
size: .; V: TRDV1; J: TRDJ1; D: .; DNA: TGTGCTCTTGGGGAACAATTTTTTCCCCCCTCAAGAGCCGACGGCGATAAACTCATCTTT; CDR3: CALGEQFFPPSRADGDKLIF
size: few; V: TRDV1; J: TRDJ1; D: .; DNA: TGTGCTCTTGGGGAGACTGTGGGGTACACCGATAAACTCATCTTT; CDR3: CALGETVGYTDKLIF
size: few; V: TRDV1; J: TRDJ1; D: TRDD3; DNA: TGTGCTCTTGGGAGGAGTACTGGGGGATACACCGATAAACTCATCTTT; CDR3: CALGRSTGGYTDKLIF
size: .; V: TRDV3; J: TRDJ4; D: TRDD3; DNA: TGTGCCTCCCACACACTTCCCTTTTTCGAAACTCCACTGGGGGAGACCTCCAGACCCCTGATCTTT; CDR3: CASHTLPFFETPLGETSRPLIF
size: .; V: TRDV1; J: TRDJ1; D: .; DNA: TGTGCTCTTGGGGAACTAGGGTCTTTCCCTACTACGGTTCGCCCCGATAAACTCATCTTT; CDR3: CALGELGSFPTTVRPDKLIF
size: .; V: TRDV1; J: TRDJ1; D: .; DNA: TGTGCTCTTGGGGAACTAGTGTGCCACGGCACCGATAAACTCATCTTT; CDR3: CALGELVCHGTDKLIF
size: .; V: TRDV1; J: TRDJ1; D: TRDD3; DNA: TGTGCTCTTGGGGAATTATTCAAAGGGCCAAATACGGACTGGGGGATCGGTGATACCGATAAACTCATCTTT; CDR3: CALGELFKGPNTDWGIGDTDKLIF
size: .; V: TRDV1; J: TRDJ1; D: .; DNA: TGTGCTCTTGGGGAACTTGGGCGGCTTCCTACAGCCTGGGGGAGTAACACCGATAAACTCATCTTT; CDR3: CALGELGRLPTAWGSNTDKLIF
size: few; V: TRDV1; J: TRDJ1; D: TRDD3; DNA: TGTGCTCTTGGGGAATTTTGTCCTACCTTGTACTGGGGGAGAACCGATAAACTCATCTTT; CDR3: CALGEFCPTLYWGRTDKLIF
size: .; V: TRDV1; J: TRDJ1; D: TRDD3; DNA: TGTGCTCTTGGGGAACAAAAGGCCTCCCAGGCTGGGGGATGGAGGTACACCGATAAACTCATCTTT; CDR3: CALGEQKASQAGGWRYTDKLIF
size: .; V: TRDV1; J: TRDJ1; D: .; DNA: TGTGCTCTTGGGGAATGGACTCCTACCCGGGGGACGAATAGTACATGTGGGACCGATAAACTCATCTTT; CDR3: CALGEWTPTRGTNSTCGTDKLIF
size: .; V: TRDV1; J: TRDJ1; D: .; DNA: TGTGCTCTTGGGGAAGCCCGATATGGGTTCTACACCGATAAACTCATCTTT; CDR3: CALGEARYGFYTDKLIF
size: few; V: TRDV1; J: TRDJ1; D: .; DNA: TGTGCTCTTGGGGACTCCGGCCTTCCCACGTCCGGCGATAAACTCATCTTT; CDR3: CALGDSGLPTSGDKLIF
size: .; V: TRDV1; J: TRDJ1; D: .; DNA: TGTGCTCTTGGGGAACTTTTGCTTCTCGGTTGTCCGAGCCACACCGATAAACTCATCTTT; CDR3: CALGELLLLGCPSHTDKLIF
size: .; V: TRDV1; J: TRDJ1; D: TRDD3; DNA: TGTGCTCTTGGGGAGGGCCCGTGCCCAGCCATCCTCACTGGGGGATACGGATACACCGATAAACTCATCTTT; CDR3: CALGEGPCPAILTGGYGYTDKLIF
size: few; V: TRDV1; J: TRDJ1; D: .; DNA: TGTGCTCTTGGGGAAGGAGGAGACCTATACTTTACGCAGAGGGATTGGAGCACCGATAAACTCATCTTT; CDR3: CALGEGGDLYFTQRDWSTDKLIF
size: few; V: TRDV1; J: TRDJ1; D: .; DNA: TGTGCTCTTGGGAAGTTAGCTAATAAACTCATCTTT; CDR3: CALGKLANKLIF
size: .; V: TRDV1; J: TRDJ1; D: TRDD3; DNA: TGTGCTCTTGGGGAACGGGGCTGGGGGAGCACCGATAAACTCATCTTT; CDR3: CALGERGWGSTDKLIF
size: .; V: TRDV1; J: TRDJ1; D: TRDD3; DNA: TGTGCTCTTGGGGAGCCTAAACTCTCTACGAGGGGGACTGGGGATAGGGACACCGATAAACTCATCTTT; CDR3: CALGEPKLSTRGTGDRDTDKLIF
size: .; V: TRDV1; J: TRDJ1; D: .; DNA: TGTGCTCTTGGGGAACTCCCCTACGATGGCCTCCCTGGGTGCTACACCGATAAACTCATCTTT; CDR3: CALGELPYDGLPGCYTDKLIF
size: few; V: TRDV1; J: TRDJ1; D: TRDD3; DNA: TGTGCTCTTGGGGAACTACCCAAGGTCCTACTCTGGGGGATCCCCGACGATAAACTCATCTTT; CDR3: CALGELPKVLLWGIPDDKLIF
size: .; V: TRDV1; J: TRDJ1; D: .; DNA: TGTGCTCTTGGGGCACCCCTGGGAATCCCCGATAAACTCATCTTT; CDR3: CALGAPLGIPDKLIF
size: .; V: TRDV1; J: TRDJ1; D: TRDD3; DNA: TGTGCTCTTGGGGAGTGGGGCCCCTTCCTACCCATACTGGGGGATACGCGCCCTTCGGGTGCACTCATCTTT; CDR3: CALGEWGPFLPILGDTRPSGALIF
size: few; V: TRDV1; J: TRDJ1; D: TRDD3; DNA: TGTGCTCTTGGGGAACATTTCCTACGGGGATACGCGGATAAACTCATCTTT; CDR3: CALGEHFLRGYADKLIF
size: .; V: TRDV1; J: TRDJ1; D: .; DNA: TGTGCTCTTTCCCGATTCCGCACCGATAAACTCATCTTT; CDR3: CALSRFRTDKLIF
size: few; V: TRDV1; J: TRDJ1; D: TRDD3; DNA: TGTGCTCTTGGGGAAGCCTCCGGTCGTACTGGGGGTTACACCGATAAACTCATCTTT; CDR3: CALGEASGRTGGYTDKLIF
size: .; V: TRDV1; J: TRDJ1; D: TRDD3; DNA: TGTGCTCTTGGGACCTTTACAGGTCTGGGGGCATCGTACACCGATAAACTCATCTTT; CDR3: CALGTFTGLGASYTDKLIF
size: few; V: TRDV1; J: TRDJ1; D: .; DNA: TGTGCTCTTGGGGTACTACAGCGGCCTGGTAAACTCATCTTT; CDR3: CALGVLQRPGKLIF
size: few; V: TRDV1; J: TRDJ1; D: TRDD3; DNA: TGTGCTCTTGGGGCCCTCTGTACTGGGGGGTTCGCCGATAAACTCATCTTT; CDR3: CALGALCTGGFADKLIF
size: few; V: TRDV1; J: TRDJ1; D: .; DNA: TGTGCTCTTGGGTTAACAAGGAGACCCCCGGAATTGGATTGGGGCGATAAACTCATCTTT; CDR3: CALGLTRRPPELDWGDKLIF
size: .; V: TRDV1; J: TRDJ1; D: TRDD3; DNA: TGTGCTCTTGGGGAACGTTCCACTGGGGGTTTTTACGCCGCTCGAGGACTCATCTTT; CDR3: CALGERSTGGFYAARGLIF
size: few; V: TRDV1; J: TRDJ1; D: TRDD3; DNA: TGTGCTCTTGGGGTCTTTTCCCTTACTGGGGGACGCGATAAACTCATCTTT; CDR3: CALGVFSLTGGRDKLIF
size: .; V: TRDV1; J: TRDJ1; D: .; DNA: TGTGCTCTTGGGGAAACGTCCTGGGGCCCCCCGTACACCGATAAACTCATCTTT; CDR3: CALGETSWGPPYTDKLIF
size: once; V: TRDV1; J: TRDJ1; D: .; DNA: TGTGCTCTTGGATGTGGGGGGAGGGATGAACTCATCTTT; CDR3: CALGCGGRDELIF
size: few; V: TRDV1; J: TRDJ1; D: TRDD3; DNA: TGTGCTCTTCTAACCCTGAGGGTCCTGGGGGATTGTTCCGATAAACTCATCTTT; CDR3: CALLTLRVLGDCSDKLIF
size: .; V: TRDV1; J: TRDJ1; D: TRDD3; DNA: TGTGCTCTTGGGGCCTGTATCGTACTGGGGGACAACACCGATAAACTCATCTTT; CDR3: CALGACIVLGDNTDKLIF
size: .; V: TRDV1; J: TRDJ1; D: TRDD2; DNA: TGTGCTCTTGGGCACCAGCTAAATTTCCTTCCTACGGGGTTTCGGGGGATGGTCGATAAACTCATCTTT; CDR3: CALGHQLNFLPTGFRGMVDKLIF
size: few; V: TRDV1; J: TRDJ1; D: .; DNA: TGTGCTCTGGTTCACTTCCTACGGGACTGGGGATACCGGGGCACCGATAAACTCATCTTT; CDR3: CALVHFLRDWGYRGTDKLIF
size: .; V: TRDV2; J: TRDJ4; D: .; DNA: TGTGCCTGTGACGCCGAGGGCCCGGCCAGACCCCTGATCTTT; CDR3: CACDAEGPARPLIF
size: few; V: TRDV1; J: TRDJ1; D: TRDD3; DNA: TGTGCTCTTGGGGAACCTCAACGATTCCTACGTGGTGCTGGGGGATATTGCCCCGATAAACTCATCTTT; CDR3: CALGEPQRFLRGAGGYCPDKLIF
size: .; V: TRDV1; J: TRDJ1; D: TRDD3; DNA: TGTGCTCTTGGGGAACGTTATCCTTACTGGGGGATACGGGACGGCGATAAACTCATCTTT; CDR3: CALGERYPYWGIRDGDKLIF
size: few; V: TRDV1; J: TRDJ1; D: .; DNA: TGTGCTCTTGGGGAACTCCCTCCTACAGATAAACTCATCTTT; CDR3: CALGELPPTDKLIF